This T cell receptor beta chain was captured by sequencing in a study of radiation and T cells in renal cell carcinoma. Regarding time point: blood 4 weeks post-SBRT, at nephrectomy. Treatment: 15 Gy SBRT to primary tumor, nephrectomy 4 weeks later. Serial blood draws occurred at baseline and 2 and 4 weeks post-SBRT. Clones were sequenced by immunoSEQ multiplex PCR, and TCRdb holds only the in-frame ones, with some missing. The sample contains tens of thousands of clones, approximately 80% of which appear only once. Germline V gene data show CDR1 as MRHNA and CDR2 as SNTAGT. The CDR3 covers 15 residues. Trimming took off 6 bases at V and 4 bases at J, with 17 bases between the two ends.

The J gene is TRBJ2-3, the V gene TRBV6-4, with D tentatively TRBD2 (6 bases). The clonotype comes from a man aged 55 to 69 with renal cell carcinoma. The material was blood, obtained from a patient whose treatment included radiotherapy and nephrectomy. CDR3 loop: CASSLGGGAADTQYF. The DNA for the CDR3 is TGTGCCAGCAGCCTCGGGGGTGGGGCTGCAGATACGCAGTATTTT.